This TCR beta chain is drawn from a study of T cells in localized non-small cell lung cancer. As regards this clone: Its antigen is undetermined.

Sequencing was performed with immunoSEQ multiplex PCR; in TCRdb, only in-frame clones are kept and a portion is missing. The data contain 10,000 to 15,000 clones, approximately 88% of them singletons. The CDR3 covers 12 residues. The germline V gene has CDR1 LGHNA and CDR2 YNFKEQ. J was trimmed by 8 bases and V by 4 bases; bases with no gene match: 3. Study-level points and caveats: Across samples, adjacent lung featured a median around 57 of the top 100 tumor clones. Uninvolved adjacent lung had the highest recorded T cell clonality, with tumor below it.

V and J are TRBV4-2 and TRBJ1-2; 8 bases are a match to TRBD1. The receptor was isolated from a male donor at least 60 years old with stage I squamous cell lung carcinoma. The starting material was peripheral blood, obtained before any cancer treatment. In DNA, the CDR3 is TGTGCCAGCAGCCGGACAGGGTCGGGCTACACCTTC. Protein product: CASSRTGSGYTF.